This is a list of T cell receptor beta chains from one sample in a study of blood T cell repertoires in COVID-19. Here immunoSEQ multiplex PCR was the method, and the copy in TCRdb shows in-frame clones only, minus some. There are roughly 84,000 clones in the sample; over 70% occur only once, and approximately 4% lies in the top ten. Sequenced: peripheral blood. The receptors were sampled from a woman between 50 and 59 years old with acute or convalescent COVID-19. The CDR3 runs from the conserved cysteine through the conserved F or W. Each record gives: clone size, D gene, J gene, V gene, CDR3 DNA, CDR3 protein. D genes are given only for firm matches. Size is stated for part of the rows, as once, few or many counts, or as a class when the clone is expanded.

NA | TRBD1 | TRBJ1-5 | TRBV28 | TGTGCCAGCAGTTTATTGCAGGGGGAGCAGCCCCAGCATTTT | CASSLLQGEQPQHF
NA | NA | TRBJ2-2 | TRBV5-1 | TGCGCCAGCAGCTTGGCACTTAACACCGGGGAGCTGTTTTTT | CASSLALNTGELFF
NA | NA | TRBJ2-1 | TRBV20-1 | TGCAGTGCTCACTACAATGAGCAGTTCTTC | CSAHYNEQFF
NA | NA | TRBJ2-1 | TRBV19 | TGTGCCAGTAGGGACTATCAAAACTACAATGAGCAGTTCTTC | CASRDYQNYNEQFF
NA | TRBD1 | TRBJ1-5 | TRBV27 | TGTGCCAGCAGACCAACTGACAGGGGCTCTAATAGCAATCAGCCCCAGCATTTT | CASRPTDRGSNSNQPQHF
NA | NA | TRBJ2-1 | TRBV9 | TGTGCCAGCAGCGTAGTCGGGAGAGGGGAGCAGTTCTTC | CASSVVGRGEQFF
NA | NA | TRBJ2-7 | TRBV5-6 | TGTGCCAGCAGCTTGACAGGGTTCTCCTACGAGCAGTACTTC | CASSLTGFSYEQYF
NA | TRBD1 | TRBJ1-1 | TRBV28 | TGTGCCACCCGGACAGGGAGGGCTTTCTTT | CATRTGRAFF
NA | NA | TRBJ2-1 | TRBV9 | TGTGCCAGCAGCGTGCAGGTCGGGGACAATGAGCAGTTCTTC | CASSVQVGDNEQFF
NA | TRBD1 | TRBJ1-1 | TRBV18 | TGTGCCAGCTCGCCAGACAGGGGGCGCCGGCCCACTGAAGCTTTCTTT | CASSPDRGRRPTEAFF
NA | NA | TRBJ1-2 | TRBV2 | TGTGCCAGCAGTGCTACAGCCTACTATGGCTACACCTTC | CASSATAYYGYTF
NA | TRBD1 | TRBJ1-4 | TRBV19 | TGTGCCAGTAGTAGCCAGGGGGCAACTAATGAAAAACTGTTTTTT | CASSSQGATNEKLFF
NA | NA | TRBJ1-1 | TRBV6-6 | TGTGCCAGCAGTCCCCCGGGAGGGAACACTGAAGCTTTCTTT | CASSPPGGNTEAFF
few | TRBD1 | TRBJ1-2 | TRBV19 | TGTGCCAGTAGTATTCCTGGGACAGGGTACTATGGCTACACCTTC | CASSIPGTGYYGYTF
NA | NA | TRBJ2-3 | TRBV18 | TGTGCCAGCTCACCAGTCGGAGGGACGCAGTATTTT | CASSPVGGTQYF
NA | NA | TRBJ1-1 | TRBV7-2 | TGTGCCAGCAGACAAACAGGGCCCACTGAAGCTTTCTTT | CASRQTGPTEAFF
once | TRBD1 | TRBJ1-2 | TRBV7-2 | TGTGCCAGCAGCTTAGATCGGACAGGGGTCGGCTACACCTTC | CASSLDRTGVGYTF
few | TRBD2 | TRBJ2-3 | TRBV20-1 | TGCAGTGCGAGTATAAGGCGGGGGGGGAGCACAGATACGCAGTATTTT | CSASIRRGGSTDTQYF
NA | TRBD1 | TRBJ1-3 | TRBV7-8 | TGTGCCAGCAGCTCAGACAGGGGGAAAGGCACCATATATTTT | CASSSDRGKGTIYF
NA | TRBD1 | TRBJ1-2 | TRBV6-5 | TGTGCCAGCAGGACGGGACAGGCCTCCTATGGCTACACCTTC | CASRTGQASYGYTF
NA | TRBD2 | TRBJ2-3 | TRBV6-2/TRBV6-3 | TGTGCCAGCAGTGGGGGGGTAGGGACTCCCACAGATACGCAGTATTTT | CASSGGVGTPTDTQYF
NA | TRBD2 | TRBJ2-7 | TRBV7-8 | TGTGCCAGCAGCACCGGGGCGGGGGGGGCCTACGAGCAGTACTTC | CASSTGAGGAYEQYF
NA | NA | TRBJ1-4 | TRBV5-1 | TGCGCCAGCAGCTTGGGGGAGGCACAGAACTATGAAAAACTGTTTTTT | CASSLGEAQNYEKLFF
NA | TRBD1 | TRBJ1-4 | TRBV28 | TGTGCCAGCAGTCCGGGACAGAACCATGAAAAACTGTTTTTT | CASSPGQNHEKLFF
NA | NA | TRBJ2-1 | TRBV6-5 | TGTGCCAGCAGTCCCTCGGGCTCCTACAATGAGCAGTTCTTC | CASSPSGSYNEQFF
NA | NA | TRBJ2-3 | TRBV9 | TGTGCCAGCAAGCGGAGCCCGGGCACAGATACGCAGTATTTT | CASKRSPGTDTQYF
NA | TRBD1 | TRBJ1-5 | TRBV19 | TGTGCCAGTAGTCCCCAGGGGGGCAGTCAGCCCCAGCATTTT | CASSPQGGSQPQHF
few | NA | TRBJ1-2 | TRBV7-9 | TGTGCCAGCAGCTTAGGAGGCAGCTATGGCTACACCTTC | CASSLGGSYGYTF
NA | NA | TRBJ2-3 | TRBV7-2 | TGTGCCAGCAGCTTAAGAACGGGGGGCCGCGGAGATACGCAGTATTTT | CASSLRTGGRGDTQYF
once | NA | TRBJ2-2 | TRBV19 | TGTGCCAGTAGTATAGGATCCCCCACAGGGGAGCTGTTTTTT | CASSIGSPTGELFF
NA | TRBD1 | TRBJ1-2 | TRBV9 | TGTGCCAGCAGCCTGCCGGGACAGGGGGTTTCTAACTATGGCTACACCTTC | CASSLPGQGVSNYGYTF
NA | TRBD1 | TRBJ2-2 | TRBV6-5 | TGTGCCAGCACACAGGGGGCCCAAACCGGGGAGCTGTTTTTT | CASTQGAQTGELFF
few | NA | TRBJ1-1 | TRBV7-9 | TGTGCCAGCAGCTCCAATACAGGGCCCGCTGAAGCTTTCTTT | CASSSNTGPAEAFF
once | NA | TRBJ1-2 | TRBV3-1/TRBV3-2 | TGTGCCAGCAGCACTTTAGCCGATGGCTACACCTTC | CASSTLADGYTF
NA | TRBD1 | TRBJ1-1 | TRBV3-1/TRBV3-2 | TGTGCCAGCAGCCCCTGGACAGGTGGCTTTAACACTGAAGCTTTCTTT | CASSPWTGGFNTEAFF
NA | TRBD1 | TRBJ2-7 | TRBV7-8 | TGTGCCAGCAGCCAGAGACGGGACAGGGCTCACGAGCAGTACTTC | CASSQRRDRAHEQYF
NA | NA | TRBJ1-2 | TRBV6-5 | TGTGCCAGCATGACAGAGATCTATGGCTACACCTTC | CASMTEIYGYTF
NA | NA | TRBJ1-1 | TRBV4-2 | TGTGCCAGCGCGACACTCTTGAACACTGAAGCTTTCTTT | CASATLLNTEAFF
few | TRBD1 | TRBJ1-2 | TRBV3-1/TRBV3-2 | TGTGCCAGCAGCCAAGACGTCCCGGGACAGGGAGATGGCTACACCTTC | CASSQDVPGQGDGYTF
few | NA | TRBJ1-3 | TRBV7-2 | TGTGCCAGCAGCTTAGCGGGGGCTCCCTCTGGAAACACCATATATTTT | CASSLAGAPSGNTIYF
NA | TRBD1 | TRBJ1-6 | TRBV28 | TGTGCCAGCAGTGGACAGGGGTTCGTTGATGATTCACCCCTCCACTTT | CASSGQGFVDDSPLHF
NA | NA | TRBJ1-5 | TRBV10-3 | TGTGCCATCAGTGGGAACAGTCAGCCCCAGCATTTT | CAISGNSQPQHF
NA | TRBD2 | TRBJ2-3 | TRBV5-5 | TGTGCCAGCAGCTTGCTAGCGGGATACACAGATACGCAGTATTTT | CASSLLAGYTDTQYF
NA | TRBD1 | TRBJ2-1 | TRBV6-5 | TGTGCCAGCCGGGACAGGGGTGATGAGCAGTTCTTC | CASRDRGDEQFF
once | TRBD2 | TRBJ2-5 | TRBV13 | TGTGCCAGCAGCTTCGGGCAGAGCGGGGGGGGAGAGACCCAGTACTTC | CASSFGQSGGGETQYF
NA | NA | TRBJ1-5 | TRBV27 | TGTGCCAGCAGTTTATCGGGAGTTTTGGGGGCAGGTCAGCCCCAGCATTTT | CASSLSGVLGAGQPQHF
few | NA | TRBJ1-5 | TRBV2 | TGTGCCAGCACTAGAGATAGCAATCAGCCCCAGCATTTT | CASTRDSNQPQHF
NA | TRBD1 | TRBJ1-1 | TRBV19 | TGTGCCAGTAGTGCCCCGGGACAGTTGAACACTGAAGCTTTCTTT | CASSAPGQLNTEAFF
NA | NA | TRBJ2-7 | TRBV6-5 | TGTGCCAGCAGGGGGACTTACTCCCGCTACGAGCAGTACTTC | CASRGTYSRYEQYF
NA | TRBD1 | TRBJ1-6 | TRBV28 | TGTGCCAGCAGTTTGCCCACAGGGGATAATTCACCCCTCCACTTT | CASSLPTGDNSPLHF
NA | TRBD1 | TRBJ1-6 | TRBV5-1 | TGCGCCAGCAGCCGTACAGGGGTGAATTCACCCCTCCACTTT | CASSRTGVNSPLHF
few | NA | TRBJ1-2 | TRBV30 | TGTGCCTGGAGTCCGATGATAGGGGTTTCAGGCTACACCTTC | CAWSPMIGVSGYTF
NA | NA | TRBJ2-5 | TRBV19 | TGTGCCAGTAGTCCAGGGGAGGAGACCCAGTACTTC | CASSPGEETQYF
NA | NA | TRBJ2-2 | TRBV19 | TGTGCCAGTAGTTCAGGTAGTTCGAGCACCGGGGAGCTGTTTTTT | CASSSGSSSTGELFF
NA | TRBD2 | TRBJ2-7 | TRBV6-5 | TGTGCCAGCAGTTCCCCCGGGGGGGCCGAGCAGTACTTC | CASSSPGGAEQYF
NA | TRBD1 | TRBJ1-6 | TRBV19 | TGTGCCAGTAGTACCTCCGGGACAGGGTTAAGTGTACCTCACTCACCCCTCCACTTT | CASSTSGTGLSVPHSPLHF
NA | NA | TRBJ2-7 | TRBV27 | TGTGCCAGCAGTTTAGGAGGGCCCGAGCAGTACTTC | CASSLGGPEQYF
NA | TRBD1 | TRBJ1-2 | TRBV20-1 | TGCGCCACACGAAGGGGGCAGGGCTACACCTTC | CATRRGQGYTF
few | TRBD2 | TRBJ2-7 | TRBV29-1 | TGCAGCGTCGGACTAGCGGGTCACGAGCAGTACTTC | CSVGLAGHEQYF
few | TRBD1 | TRBJ1-2 | TRBV5-5 | TGTGCCAGCAGCCTTGGGACAGGGGAATGGTATGGCTACACCTTC | CASSLGTGEWYGYTF